This T cell receptor (beta chain) was sequenced in a study of regulatory T cells in long-lasting Graves disease. General study results and limits: Clonotypes that were public and shared totalled 2,741 in persistent patients versus roughly 1,000 in new patients.

This sample's time point: newly diagnosed GD, antithyroid drugs for less than 3 months. Generation of the TCR library employed RNA extracted from PBMCs. This clonotype appeared many times. Its antigen is unknown. Researchers made TCR beta libraries by using iRepertoire HTBI primers and running Arm-PCR on CDR3 regions. Per the authors' pipeline: Identification yielded about 66 TRBV and more than 12 TRBJ segments across samples. TCRdb independently ran MiXCR on the multiplex PCR reads; one entry per CDR3 protein. The V and J calls come from TCRdb's annotation, not from the publication. The sample yields 420,000 or so distinct CDR3 sequences, roughly 15% seen once. In addition, the sample was reused for a study of T cells in Graves' hyperthyroidism and ophthalmopathy. According to that study: Researchers ran a first-round RT-PCR on the TCR CDR3 using the HTBI primer set.

The sequence derives from a young woman with Graves disease. Sequencing used peripheral blood mononuclear cells (PBMCs), obtained at new diagnosis, from a patient treated with antithyroid drugs.

The CDR3 is CASSPGTGGSWGANVLTF. In DNA form, the CDR3 reads TGTGCCAGCAGTCCCGGGACAGGGGGCTCGTGGGGGGCCAACGTCCTGACTTTC. The chain carries TRBV12-3 or TRBV12-4 and TRBJ2-6; 12 nucleotides agree with TRBD1. The J segment lost 4 bases and the V segment lost 5 bases, leaving 9 bases of the junction unmatched. CDR3 length: 18 amino acids.